A selection of T cell receptor beta chains follows, all from one sample in a study of blood T cell repertoires in COVID-19. Here immunoSEQ multiplex PCR was the method, and the copy in TCRdb shows in-frame clones only, minus some. Among 100,000 to 120,000 clones listed, roughly 80% were seen once. Sequenced input: peripheral blood. These receptors were taken from a woman between 65 and 79 years old with acute or convalescent COVID-19. CDR3s include the opening cysteine and the closing phenylalanine or tryptophan. Each record gives: V gene, J gene, clone size, D gene, CDR3 DNA, CDR3 protein. A D gene is named only where the DNA matches it firmly. Not every row has a clone size; where given, it reads once, few, many or a size class.

v_call: TRBV18; j_call: TRBJ2-3; clone_size: few; d_call: NA; cdr3_nt: TGTGCCAGCTCACCTCCGGGGGCAGATACGCAGTATTTT; cdr3_aa: CASSPPGADTQYF
v_call: TRBV5-6; j_call: TRBJ2-7; clone_size: NA; d_call: NA; cdr3_nt: TGTGCCAGCTCATACCGGGACTTAGCCTACGAGCAGTACTTC; cdr3_aa: CASSYRDLAYEQYF
v_call: TRBV10-3; j_call: TRBJ2-7; clone_size: NA; d_call: TRBD2; cdr3_nt: TGTGCCATCAGTGACGGGGGGGCCTTTAAGCAGTACTTC; cdr3_aa: CAISDGGAFKQYF
v_call: TRBV5-4; j_call: TRBJ1-2; clone_size: NA; d_call: NA; cdr3_nt: TGTGCCAGCAGCACGGAGGACGGGATAGGCTACACCTTC; cdr3_aa: CASSTEDGIGYTF
v_call: TRBV6-2/TRBV6-3; j_call: TRBJ2-3; clone_size: NA; d_call: TRBD2; cdr3_nt: TGTGCCAGCAGTTACGTAGCGGGGGGGCCAGTGGATACGCAGTATTTT; cdr3_aa: CASSYVAGGPVDTQYF
v_call: TRBV7-7; j_call: TRBJ2-2; clone_size: NA; d_call: NA; cdr3_nt: TGTGCCAGCAGCTCGGGGCCTGACAGGTCTTACACCGGGGAGCTGTTTTTT; cdr3_aa: CASSSGPDRSYTGELFF
v_call: TRBV6-4; j_call: TRBJ1-1; clone_size: NA; d_call: TRBD1; cdr3_nt: TGTGCCAGCAGTCCGAATCCGGGACAGGGTCCAGCTTTCTTT; cdr3_aa: CASSPNPGQGPAFF
v_call: TRBV7-9; j_call: TRBJ1-2; clone_size: NA; d_call: NA; cdr3_nt: TGTGCCAGCAGCTTAGAGGCCCCGGGGGGAACCTTC; cdr3_aa: CASSLEAPGGTF
v_call: TRBV18; j_call: TRBJ2-7; clone_size: NA; d_call: NA; cdr3_nt: TGTGCCAGCTCACCGGGGGCCCTTACCTACGAGCAGTACTTC; cdr3_aa: CASSPGALTYEQYF
v_call: TRBV12-3/TRBV12-4; j_call: TRBJ2-7; clone_size: NA; d_call: TRBD2; cdr3_nt: TGTGCCAGCAGGACTAGCGGGGAGTACGAGCAGTACTTC; cdr3_aa: CASRTSGEYEQYF
v_call: TRBV6-5; j_call: TRBJ1-2; clone_size: NA; d_call: TRBD1; cdr3_nt: TGTGCCAGCAGTCCGGGACAGGGTTTCGGCTATGGCTACACCTTC; cdr3_aa: CASSPGQGFGYGYTF
v_call: TRBV7-9; j_call: TRBJ1-6; clone_size: once; d_call: TRBD1; cdr3_nt: TGTGCCAGCAGCTCGGGACAGGGTCACTCACCCCTCCACTTT; cdr3_aa: CASSSGQGHSPLHF
v_call: TRBV18; j_call: TRBJ2-5; clone_size: NA; d_call: TRBD2; cdr3_nt: TGTGCCAGCTCACCACCGAATAGCGGGGGGGATGAGACCCAGTACTTC; cdr3_aa: CASSPPNSGGDETQYF
v_call: TRBV11-2; j_call: TRBJ2-3; clone_size: few; d_call: TRBD2; cdr3_nt: TGTGCCAGCAGCTTAGACGCGGGACTAGCGGGGGAAGATACGCAGTATTTT; cdr3_aa: CASSLDAGLAGEDTQYF
v_call: TRBV18; j_call: TRBJ2-4; clone_size: NA; d_call: NA; cdr3_nt: TGTGCCAGCTCACCAACCGGGGGAGCCTTGGGAAACATTCAGTACTTC; cdr3_aa: CASSPTGGALGNIQYF
v_call: TRBV28; j_call: TRBJ1-2; clone_size: few; d_call: NA; cdr3_nt: TGTGCCAGCAGTGTACCTACGACAGTGGGTGGCTACACCTTC; cdr3_aa: CASSVPTTVGGYTF
v_call: TRBV5-6; j_call: TRBJ1-2; clone_size: few; d_call: TRBD1; cdr3_nt: TGTGCCAGCAGCTTGGCCAGAGCAGGGGGCGATGGCTACACCTTC; cdr3_aa: CASSLARAGGDGYTF
v_call: TRBV7-2; j_call: TRBJ1-1; clone_size: few; d_call: NA; cdr3_nt: TGTGCCAGCAGCCAATTACAGGGAATCCCTGAAGCTTTCTTT; cdr3_aa: CASSQLQGIPEAFF
v_call: TRBV4-3; j_call: TRBJ1-1; clone_size: NA; d_call: NA; cdr3_nt: TGCGCCAGCAGCCTTGGGGGGTCGGGCACTGAAGCTTTCTTT; cdr3_aa: CASSLGGSGTEAFF
v_call: TRBV5-1; j_call: TRBJ1-3; clone_size: few; d_call: NA; cdr3_nt: TGCGCCAGCAGCTTGGACAGCCAAGGAAACACCATATATTTT; cdr3_aa: CASSLDSQGNTIYF
v_call: TRBV2; j_call: TRBJ1-1; clone_size: NA; d_call: NA; cdr3_nt: TGTGCCAGCAACGATGGACAGATGAACACTGAAGCTTTCTTT; cdr3_aa: CASNDGQMNTEAFF
v_call: TRBV28; j_call: TRBJ2-3; clone_size: NA; d_call: TRBD2; cdr3_nt: TGTGCCAGCACCAGCGGGGGGATAAGCACAGATACGCAGTATTTT; cdr3_aa: CASTSGGISTDTQYF
v_call: TRBV5-6; j_call: TRBJ1-3; clone_size: NA; d_call: NA; cdr3_nt: TGTGCCAGCAGCTTTGACAGGCTCTCTGGAAACACCATATATTTT; cdr3_aa: CASSFDRLSGNTIYF
v_call: TRBV5-1; j_call: TRBJ2-5; clone_size: NA; d_call: NA; cdr3_nt: TGCGCCAGCAGCTCCACAGGAGCCCAGCAGACCCAGTACTTC; cdr3_aa: CASSSTGAQQTQYF
v_call: TRBV7-2; j_call: TRBJ1-5; clone_size: NA; d_call: TRBD1; cdr3_nt: TGTGCCAGCAGCCGGGACAGGGGAGTCGGTCAGCCCCAGCATTTT; cdr3_aa: CASSRDRGVGQPQHF
v_call: TRBV7-9; j_call: TRBJ2-5; clone_size: NA; d_call: TRBD1; cdr3_nt: TGTGCCAGCAGCTTAACAGGGGGCAAAAGTCAAGAGACCCAGTACTTC; cdr3_aa: CASSLTGGKSQETQYF
v_call: TRBV3-1/TRBV3-2; j_call: TRBJ2-2; clone_size: NA; d_call: TRBD2; cdr3_nt: TGTGCCAGCAGCCCTCTAGCGGGCGAACACACCGGGGAGCTGTTTTTT; cdr3_aa: CASSPLAGEHTGELFF
v_call: TRBV5-4; j_call: TRBJ2-3; clone_size: NA; d_call: TRBD2; cdr3_nt: TGTGCCAGCAGCTTACGCGGACTAGTCGCAGATACGCAGTATTTT; cdr3_aa: CASSLRGLVADTQYF
v_call: TRBV4-3; j_call: TRBJ2-3; clone_size: NA; d_call: TRBD2; cdr3_nt: TGCGCCAGCAGCCGTGGGCTAGCGGGGGGACCTAGCACAGATACGCAGTATTTT; cdr3_aa: CASSRGLAGGPSTDTQYF
v_call: TRBV27; j_call: TRBJ2-3; clone_size: NA; d_call: NA; cdr3_nt: TGTGCCAGCAGTTTGGGCGGCACAGATACGCAGTATTTT; cdr3_aa: CASSLGGTDTQYF
v_call: TRBV5-1; j_call: TRBJ2-7; clone_size: NA; d_call: TRBD2; cdr3_nt: TGCCCCAGCTTGCGCCGTAGGGGGGGCCCGGGGGGGGAGCAGTACTTC; cdr3_aa: CPSLRRRGGPGGEQYF
v_call: TRBV30; j_call: TRBJ1-1; clone_size: NA; d_call: NA; cdr3_nt: TGTGCCTGGAGCGCCCAGTTGAACACTGAAGCTTTCTTT; cdr3_aa: CAWSAQLNTEAFF
v_call: TRBV5-1; j_call: TRBJ1-1; clone_size: NA; d_call: NA; cdr3_nt: TGCGCCAGCAGCGTGGCGGGACATCCGAACACTGAAGCTTTCTTT; cdr3_aa: CASSVAGHPNTEAFF
v_call: TRBV18; j_call: TRBJ1-3; clone_size: NA; d_call: TRBD1; cdr3_nt: TGTGCCAGCTCATCCACCGGGACAGAGACCGGCGGCTCTGGAAACACCATATATTTT; cdr3_aa: CASSSTGTETGGSGNTIYF
v_call: TRBV28; j_call: TRBJ1-1; clone_size: NA; d_call: NA; cdr3_nt: TGTGCCAGCATGTCGCCCGGCGGGAACGAAGCTTTCTTT; cdr3_aa: CASMSPGGNEAFF
v_call: TRBV7-8; j_call: TRBJ2-5; clone_size: NA; d_call: TRBD2; cdr3_nt: TGTGCCAGCAGCGAAGCGGGAGAGCAAGAGACCCAGTACTTC; cdr3_aa: CASSEAGEQETQYF
v_call: TRBV9; j_call: TRBJ1-6; clone_size: few; d_call: TRBD1; cdr3_nt: TGTGCCAGCAGCGCCGGGACAGGGGGTTGGGATAATTCACCCCTCCACTTT; cdr3_aa: CASSAGTGGWDNSPLHF
v_call: TRBV25-1; j_call: TRBJ1-1; clone_size: NA; d_call: NA; cdr3_nt: TGTGCCAGCAGTGAATATGCGGTTTCACAAGCTTTCTTT; cdr3_aa: CASSEYAVSQAFF
v_call: TRBV9; j_call: TRBJ2-5; clone_size: NA; d_call: TRBD2; cdr3_nt: TGTGCCAGCAGCGAGAGCGGGGGCAGGGAGACCCAGTACTTC; cdr3_aa: CASSESGGRETQYF
v_call: TRBV19; j_call: TRBJ2-3; clone_size: NA; d_call: TRBD2; cdr3_nt: TGTGCCAGTAACGGGGGGTTTAGCACAGATACGCAGTATTTT; cdr3_aa: CASNGGFSTDTQYF
v_call: TRBV14; j_call: TRBJ2-2; clone_size: once; d_call: NA; cdr3_nt: TGTGCCAGCAGCCAAGTTTGGACACCGAACACCGGGGAGCTGTTTTTT; cdr3_aa: CASSQVWTPNTGELFF
v_call: TRBV7-2; j_call: TRBJ1-1; clone_size: NA; d_call: NA; cdr3_nt: TGTGCCAGCAGACTGGGGGGGCAGGGTAACACTGAAGCTTTCTTT; cdr3_aa: CASRLGGQGNTEAFF
v_call: TRBV5-4; j_call: TRBJ2-3; clone_size: NA; d_call: NA; cdr3_nt: TGTGCCAGCAGTTACGGACTCATGACAGATACGCAGTATTTT; cdr3_aa: CASSYGLMTDTQYF
v_call: TRBV9; j_call: TRBJ2-3; clone_size: once; d_call: NA; cdr3_nt: TGTGCCAGCAGCGCCCTTAGCGTTACCACAGATACGCAGTATTTT; cdr3_aa: CASSALSVTTDTQYF
v_call: TRBV5-6; j_call: TRBJ1-1; clone_size: NA; d_call: NA; cdr3_nt: TGTGCCAGCAGCGAGACAGTTAACACTGAAGCTTTCTTT; cdr3_aa: CASSETVNTEAFF
v_call: TRBV5-1; j_call: TRBJ1-4; clone_size: NA; d_call: TRBD1; cdr3_nt: TGCGCCAGCAGCTATTCAGGGGGCTCTAATGAAAAACTGTTTTTT; cdr3_aa: CASSYSGGSNEKLFF
v_call: TRBV28; j_call: TRBJ1-5; clone_size: NA; d_call: NA; cdr3_nt: TGTGCCAGCAGTCCTCAGGGGACCACTGGTTTTGGGAATCAGCCCCAGCATTTT; cdr3_aa: CASSPQGTTGFGNQPQHF
v_call: TRBV7-6; j_call: TRBJ1-2; clone_size: once; d_call: NA; cdr3_nt: TGTGCCAGCAGCTTAGGCGGCGGGAGGGATTATGGCTACACCTTC; cdr3_aa: CASSLGGGRDYGYTF
v_call: TRBV2; j_call: TRBJ2-5; clone_size: once; d_call: TRBD1; cdr3_nt: TGTGCCAGCAGTCCCCGACAGGGCTGGGAGACCCAGTACTTC; cdr3_aa: CASSPRQGWETQYF
v_call: TRBV3-1/TRBV3-2; j_call: TRBJ1-6; clone_size: NA; d_call: NA; cdr3_nt: TGTGCCAGCAGCCAAGTTGATTTGGGGCCCAATTCACCCCTCCACTTT; cdr3_aa: CASSQVDLGPNSPLHF